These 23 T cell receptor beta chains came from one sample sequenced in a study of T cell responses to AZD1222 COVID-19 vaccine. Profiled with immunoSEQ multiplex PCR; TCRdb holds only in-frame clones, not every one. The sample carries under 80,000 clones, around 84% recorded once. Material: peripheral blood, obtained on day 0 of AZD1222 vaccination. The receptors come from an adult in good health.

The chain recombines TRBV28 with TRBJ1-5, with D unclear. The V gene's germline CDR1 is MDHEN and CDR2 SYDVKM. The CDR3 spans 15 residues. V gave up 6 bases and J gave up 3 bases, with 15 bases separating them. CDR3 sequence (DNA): TGTGCCAGCAGAAAATTCAACAGCTACAATCAGCCCCAGCATTTT. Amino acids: CASRKFNSYNQPQHF.

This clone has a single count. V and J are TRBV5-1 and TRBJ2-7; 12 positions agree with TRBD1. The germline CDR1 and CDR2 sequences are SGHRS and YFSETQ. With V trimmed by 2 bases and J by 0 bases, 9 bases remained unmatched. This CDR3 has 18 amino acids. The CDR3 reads CASSFPGQGARSSYEQYF. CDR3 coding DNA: TGCGCCAGCAGCTTCCCGGGACAGGGGGCTAGGAGCTCCTACGAGCAGTACTTC.

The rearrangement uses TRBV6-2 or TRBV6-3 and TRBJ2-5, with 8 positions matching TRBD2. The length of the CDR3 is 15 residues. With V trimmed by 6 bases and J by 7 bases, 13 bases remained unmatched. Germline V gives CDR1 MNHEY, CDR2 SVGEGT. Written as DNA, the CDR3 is TGTGCCAGCAGCCCTGGGTCAGTGGCGGGAGGGACCCAGTACTTC. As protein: CASSPGSVAGGTQYF.

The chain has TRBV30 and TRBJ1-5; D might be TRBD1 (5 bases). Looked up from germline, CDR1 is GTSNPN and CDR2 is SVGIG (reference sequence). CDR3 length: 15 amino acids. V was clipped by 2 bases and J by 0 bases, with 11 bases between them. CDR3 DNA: TGTGCCTGGAGTAGAGGGGCAGTTAGCAATCAGCCCCAGCATTTT. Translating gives CAWSRGAVSNQPQHF.

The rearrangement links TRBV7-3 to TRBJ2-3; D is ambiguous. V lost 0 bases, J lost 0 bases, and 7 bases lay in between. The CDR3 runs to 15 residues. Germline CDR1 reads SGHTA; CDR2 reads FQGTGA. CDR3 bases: TGTGCCAGCAGCTTAACGGGTCATAGCACAGATACGCAGTATTTT. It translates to CASSLTGHSTDTQYF.

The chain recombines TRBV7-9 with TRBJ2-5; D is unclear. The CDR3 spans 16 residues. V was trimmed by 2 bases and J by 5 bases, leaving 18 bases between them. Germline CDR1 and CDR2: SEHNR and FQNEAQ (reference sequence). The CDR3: CASSLSPWNALETQYF. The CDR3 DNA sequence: TGTGCCAGCAGCTTATCCCCCTGGAATGCATTGGAGACCCAGTACTTC.

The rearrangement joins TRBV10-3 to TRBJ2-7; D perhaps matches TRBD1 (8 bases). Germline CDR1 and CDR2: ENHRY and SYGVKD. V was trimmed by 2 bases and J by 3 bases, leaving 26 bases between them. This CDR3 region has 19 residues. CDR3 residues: CAISEMGFGGTGRNYEQYF. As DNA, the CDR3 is TGTGCCATCAGTGAGATGGGCTTCGGGGGGACAGGTAGGAACTACGAGCAGTACTTC.

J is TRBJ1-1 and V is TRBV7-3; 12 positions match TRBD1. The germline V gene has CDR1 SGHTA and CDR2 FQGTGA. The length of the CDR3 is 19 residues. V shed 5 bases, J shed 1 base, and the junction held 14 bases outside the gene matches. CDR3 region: CASSLNPRDRGRRNTEAFF. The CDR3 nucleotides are TGTGCCAGCAGCCTGAACCCCCGGGACAGGGGGCGAAGGAACACTGAAGCTTTCTTT.

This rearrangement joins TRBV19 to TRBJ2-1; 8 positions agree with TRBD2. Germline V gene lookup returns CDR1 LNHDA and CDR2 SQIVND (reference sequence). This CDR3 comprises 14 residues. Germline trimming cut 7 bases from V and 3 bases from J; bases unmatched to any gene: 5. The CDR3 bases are TGTGCCAGTATGGTGGCGGGGGGCTACAATGAGCAGTTCTTC. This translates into CASMVAGGYNEQFF.

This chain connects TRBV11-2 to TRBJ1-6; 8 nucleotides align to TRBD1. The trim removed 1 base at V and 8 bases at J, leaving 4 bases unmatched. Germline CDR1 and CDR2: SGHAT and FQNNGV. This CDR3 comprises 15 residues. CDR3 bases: TGTGCCAGCAGCTTAGGAAGGACAGGGCATTCACCCCTCCACTTT. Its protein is CASSLGRTGHSPLHF.

The CDR3 bases are TGTGCCAGCAGTATTAGCTTATCGACTAGCGGGAGGGCCTACGAGCAGTACTTC. Encoded protein: CASSISLSTSGRAYEQYF. V and J are TRBV27 and TRBJ2-7, with TRBD2 matching 14 bases. Trimming removed 5 bases from V and 2 bases from J; junction bases left unmatched: 11. Germline V gene sequence: CDR1 MNHEY, CDR2 SMNVEV (reference sequence). CDR3 length equals 18 residues.

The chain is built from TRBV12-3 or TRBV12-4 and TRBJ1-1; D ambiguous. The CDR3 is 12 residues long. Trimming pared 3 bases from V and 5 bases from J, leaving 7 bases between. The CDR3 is CASSFVATEAFF. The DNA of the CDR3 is TGTGCCAGCAGTTTTGTGGCAACTGAAGCTTTCTTT.

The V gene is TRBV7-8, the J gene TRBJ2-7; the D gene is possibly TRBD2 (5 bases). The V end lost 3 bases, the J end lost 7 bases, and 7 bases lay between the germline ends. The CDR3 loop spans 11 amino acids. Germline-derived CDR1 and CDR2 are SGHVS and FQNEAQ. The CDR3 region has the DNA TGTGCCAGCAGCTTTTCGGGAGAGCAGTACTTC. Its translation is CASSFSGEQYF.

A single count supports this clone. CDR3 sequence: CAWRVDIGREKLFF. The CDR3, as DNA: TGTGCCTGGAGGGTCGACATCGGGCGTGAAAAACTGTTTTTT. The genes are TRBV30 and TRBJ1-4; no definite D call. CDR3 length equals 14 residues. CDR1 and CDR2 from the germline V gene are GTSNPN and SVGIG (reference sequence). Trimming took 3 bases from V and 7 from J, leaving 15 bases between them.

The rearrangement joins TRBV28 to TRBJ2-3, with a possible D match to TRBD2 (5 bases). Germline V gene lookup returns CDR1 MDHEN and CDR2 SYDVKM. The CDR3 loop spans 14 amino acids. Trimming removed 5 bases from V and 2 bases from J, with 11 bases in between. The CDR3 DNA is TGTGCCAGCAGTAAAGGACTTTTCACAGATACGCAGTATTTT. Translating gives CASSKGLFTDTQYF.

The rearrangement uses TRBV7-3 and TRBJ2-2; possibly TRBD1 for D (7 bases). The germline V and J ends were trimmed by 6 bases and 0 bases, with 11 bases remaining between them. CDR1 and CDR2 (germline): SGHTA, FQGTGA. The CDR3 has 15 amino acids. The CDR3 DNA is TGTGCCAGCAGGCCAGGGGGGTCGAACACCGGGGAGCTGTTTTTT. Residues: CASRPGGSNTGELFF.

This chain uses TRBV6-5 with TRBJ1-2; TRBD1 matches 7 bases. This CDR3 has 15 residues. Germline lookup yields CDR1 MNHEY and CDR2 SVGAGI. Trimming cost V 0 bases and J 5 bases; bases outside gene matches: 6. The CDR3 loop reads CASSYSEGAGYGYTF. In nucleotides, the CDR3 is TGTGCCAGCAGTTACTCTGAGGGGGCAGGGTATGGCTACACCTTC.

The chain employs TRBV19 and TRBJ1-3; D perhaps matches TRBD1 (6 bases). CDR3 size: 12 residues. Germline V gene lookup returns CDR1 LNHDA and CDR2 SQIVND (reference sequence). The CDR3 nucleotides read TGTAAAGGGGGAAGCTCTGGAAACACCATATATTTT. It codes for CKGGSSGNTIYF.

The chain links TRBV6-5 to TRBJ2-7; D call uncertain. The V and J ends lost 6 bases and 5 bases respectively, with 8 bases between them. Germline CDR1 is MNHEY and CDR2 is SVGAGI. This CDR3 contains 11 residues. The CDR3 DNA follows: TGTGCCAGCAGCCGCAACCACGAGCAGTACTTC. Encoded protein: CASSRNHEQYF.

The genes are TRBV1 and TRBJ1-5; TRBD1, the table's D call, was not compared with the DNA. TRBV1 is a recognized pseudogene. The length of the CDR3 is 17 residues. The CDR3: CTSSPTIWAGPDQPQHF. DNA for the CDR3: TGCACCAGCAGCCCAACCATCTGGGCAGGCCCAGATCAGCCCCAGCATTTT.

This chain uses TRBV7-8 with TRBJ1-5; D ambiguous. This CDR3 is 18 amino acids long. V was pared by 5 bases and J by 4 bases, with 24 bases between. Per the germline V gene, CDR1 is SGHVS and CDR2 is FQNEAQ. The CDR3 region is CASSTASLRRTQNQPQHF. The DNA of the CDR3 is TGTGCCAGCAGCACCGCTTCTCTACGGAGGACCCAGAATCAGCCCCAGCATTTT.

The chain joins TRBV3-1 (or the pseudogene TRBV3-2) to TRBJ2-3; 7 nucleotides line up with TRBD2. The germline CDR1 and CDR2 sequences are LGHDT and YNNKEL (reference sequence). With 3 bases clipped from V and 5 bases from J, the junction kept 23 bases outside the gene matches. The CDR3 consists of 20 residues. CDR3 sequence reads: CASSHISTSLRGVQVDTQYF. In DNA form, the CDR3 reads TGTGCCAGCAGCCACATCTCCACTAGCCTCCGGGGGGTACAGGTAGATACGCAGTATTTT.

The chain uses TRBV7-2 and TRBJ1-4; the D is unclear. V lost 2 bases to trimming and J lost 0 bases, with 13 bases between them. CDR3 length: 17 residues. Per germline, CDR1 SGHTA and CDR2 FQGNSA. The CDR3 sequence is CASSLNPAVATNEKLFF. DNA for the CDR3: TGTGCCAGCAGCTTAAATCCCGCCGTTGCAACTAATGAAAAACTGTTTTTT.